Presented here are 6 T cell receptor beta chains from one specimen sequenced in a study of T cell responses to AZD1222 COVID-19 vaccine. Produced via immunoSEQ multiplex PCR; TCRdb's table is partial and in-frame only. The top ten clones hold around 1.5% of a sample with about 180,000 clones, approximately 94% of them seen once. Sequencing was performed on peripheral blood, taken 28 days after the second AZD1222 dose. The receptors derive from an adult who received the AZD1222 COVID-19 vaccine.

The chain recombines TRBV27 with TRBJ2-5, with D perhaps matching TRBD1 or TRBD2 (5 bases each). This CDR3 has 15 residues. Germline CDR1 is MNHEY and CDR2 is SMNVEV (reference sequence). The V gene lost 2 bases and the J gene lost 2 bases, with 12 bases spanning the gap. The CDR3 is CASSLTGTAQETQYF. CDR3 in DNA: TGTGCCAGCAGTTTAACCGGGACGGCTCAAGAGACCCAGTACTTC.

The V and J genes are TRBV9 and TRBJ2-1, with 9 bases matching TRBD2. The ends lost 0 bases at V and 7 bases at J; junction bases unmatched: 5. Per germline, CDR1 SGDLS and CDR2 YYNGEE. CDR3 length: 15 amino acids. CDR3 residues: CASSVGAGGRNEQFF. CDR3 bases: TGTGCCAGCAGCGTAGGGGCGGGAGGGCGAAATGAGCAGTTCTTC.

There are a few counts of this clone. This chain connects TRBV2 to TRBJ2-7; weak D call: TRBD2 (5 bases). V was clipped by 5 bases and J by 2 bases, with 22 bases between them. CDR3 length: 17 residues. Germline loops: CDR1 SNHLY, CDR2 FYNNEI. CDR3 residues: CASSKTFGVPQAYEQYF. The DNA of the CDR3 is TGTGCCAGCAGTAAAACCTTCGGGGTACCCCAAGCCTACGAGCAGTACTTC.

V and J are TRBV6-8 and TRBJ1-2; 9 nucleotides agree with TRBD1. The trim removed 5 bases at V and 5 bases at J, leaving 15 bases unmatched. The CDR3 is made up of 17 amino acids. Germline loops: CDR1 MNHGY, CDR2 SAAAGT. CDR3 in DNA: TGTGCCAGCAGTGCACGGGACAGGGAGTTGATTGAGTATGGCTACACCTTC. Residues: CASSARDRELIEYGYTF.

The V gene is TRBV15, the J gene TRBJ2-2; D is unresolved. The CDR3 sequence is 15 residues long. Trimming left V 1 base short and J 3 bases short, with 9 bases between. CDR1 LNHNV and CDR2 YYDKDF come from the germline V gene (reference sequence). CDR3 loop: CATSRGLDYTGELFF. Here the CDR3 DNA reads TGTGCCACCAGCAGAGGGCTAGACTACACCGGGGAGCTGTTTTTT.

The CDR3 DNA is TGTGCCAGTAGTACACCGAGGCCTGGTCACTCTGGAAACACCATATATTTT. Translating gives CASSTPRPGHSGNTIYF. This sequence joins TRBV19 and TRBJ1-3; D is ambiguous. V was shortened by 4 bases and J by 0 bases, with 16 bases between the two germline ends. The germline CDR1 and CDR2 sequences are LNHDA and SQIVND (reference sequence). The CDR3 is made up of 17 amino acids. The full variable domain, its missing parts supplied by reference TRBV19 and TRBJ1-3, is DGGITQSPKYLFRKEGQNVTLSCEQNLNHDAMYWYRQDPGQGLRLIYYSQIVNDFQKGDIAEGYSVSREKKESFPLTVTSAQKNPTAFYLCASSTPRPGHSGNTIYFGEGSWLTVV.